A selection of T cell receptor beta chains follows, all from one sample in a study of CD8 T cells in Susac syndrome. TCRdb re-derived calls from the immunoSEQ multiplex PCR reads in MiXCR, one entry per CDR3 protein. The sample includes around 130,000 distinct CDR3 sequences, under 95% of them seen just once. The sample consisted of CD8+ T cells from PBMCs. Receptor source: a human donor with multiple sclerosis. CDR3s include the opening cysteine and the closing phenylalanine or tryptophan. D genes are given only for firm matches. For some rows the clone size is stated as once, few or many, or as a class when expanded; others skip it.

J,D,V,size,CDR3,DNA
TRBJ2-5,.,TRBV5-1,.,CASSLAASQETQYF,TGCGCCAGCAGCTTGGCGGCCAGCCAAGAGACCCAGTACTTC
TRBJ1-5,.,TRBV30,.,CAWSHRSPYQPQHF,TGTGCCTGGAGTCATCGGTCACCTTATCAGCCCCAGCATTTT
TRBJ2-1,.,TRBV6-5,.,CASSYGGLSNEQFF,TGTGCCAGCAGTTATGGGGGGTTAAGCAATGAGCAGTTCTTC
TRBJ2-5,.,TRBV5-4,.,CASTARGPETQYF,TGTGCCAGCACCGCACGGGGGCCGGAGACCCAGTACTTC
TRBJ2-3,.,TRBV15,.,CATSSAGTDTQYF,TGTGCCACCAGCAGTGCAGGTACAGATACGCAGTATTTT
TRBJ2-5,.,TRBV25-1,.,CASSGLKGGNSRGETQYF,TGTGCCAGCAGTGGGCTAAAGGGGGGAAATAGCCGTGGTGAGACCCAGTACTTC
TRBJ2-7,.,TRBV4-1,.,CASSQDWSGAYEQYF,TGCGCCAGCAGCCAAGATTGGTCAGGGGCCTACGAGCAGTACTTC
TRBJ2-1,TRBD2,TRBV3-1,.,CASSQGLADDEQFF,TGTGCCAGCAGCCAAGGACTAGCGGACGATGAGCAGTTCTTC
TRBJ1-1,.,TRBV19,.,CASRSGRGAFF,TGTGCCAGTCGCTCGGGGAGAGGAGCTTTCTTT
TRBJ2-7,TRBD1,TRBV27,.,CASRGTGGLREQYF,TGTGCCAGCAGGGGGACAGGGGGCCTGAGGGAGCAGTACTTC
TRBJ1-1,.,TRBV30,once,CAWSAQGKAEAFF,TGTGCCTGGAGTGCACAGGGAAAAGCTGAAGCTTTCTTT
TRBJ1-1,TRBD1,TRBV30,.,CAWSRGGEAFF,TGTGCCTGGAGCAGGGGGGGTGAAGCTTTCTTT
TRBJ2-7,.,TRBV4-1,.,CASSHLVGYEQYF,TGCGCCAGCAGCCACTTGGTGGGTTACGAGCAGTACTTC
TRBJ2-7,.,TRBV4-1,.,CASSQEVTTGSEQYF,TGCGCCAGCAGCCAAGAGGTAACCACCGGGAGCGAGCAGTACTTC
TRBJ1-2,.,TRBV7-8,.,CASSLTADGYTF,TGTGCCAGCAGCTTAACCGCAGATGGCTACACCTTC
TRBJ2-5,.,TRBV7-9,.,CASSEAEETQYF,TGTGCCAGCAGCGAGGCAGAAGAGACCCAGTACTTC
TRBJ2-7,.,TRBV13,.,CASSLRGNGFHEQYF,TGTGCCAGCAGCTTACGCGGGAACGGGTTCCACGAGCAGTACTTC
TRBJ2-1,TRBD2,TRBV15,.,CATSRAREGRNEQFF,TGTGCCACCAGCAGAGCGAGGGAGGGGAGAAATGAGCAGTTCTTC
TRBJ2-7,TRBD2,TRBV13,once,CASSSRPTGTISYEQYF,TGTGCCAGCAGCTCCCGCCCCACCGGGACTATTTCCTACGAGCAGTACTTC
TRBJ2-7,TRBD1,TRBV5-1,.,CASSSGQGLAYEQYF,TGCGCCAGCAGCTCGGGACAGGGATTGGCCTACGAGCAGTACTTC
TRBJ2-2,.,TRBV18,.,CASSPVEGTGELFF,TGTGCCAGCTCACCAGTCGAGGGCACCGGGGAGCTGTTTTTT
TRBJ1-5,TRBD1,TRBV19,.,CASTGGQGNQPQHF,TGTGCCAGTACCGGTGGACAGGGCAATCAGCCCCAGCATTTT
TRBJ1-1,.,TRBV29-1,.,CSVGARQDGWNTEAFF,TGCAGCGTTGGAGCGAGGCAGGATGGATGGAACACTGAAGCTTTCTTT
TRBJ2-1,.,TRBV7-9,.,CASRWGAVVIF,TGTGCCAGCAGATGGGGAGCTGTAGTGATCTTC
TRBJ2-1,.,TRBV30,.,CAWSSRVEYNEQFF,TGTGCCTGGAGTAGCAGGGTGGAATACAATGAGCAGTTCTTC
TRBJ1-5,.,TRBV25-1,.,CASTNWGEDQPQHF,TGTGCCAGCACCAACTGGGGGGAAGATCAGCCCCAGCATTTT
TRBJ2-1,.,TRBV4-1,.,CASSHLEHEQFF,TGCGCCAGCAGCCATCTGGAACATGAGCAGTTCTTC
TRBJ2-1,TRBD2,TRBV7-9,.,CASSGLAIEQFF,TGTGCCAGCAGCGGACTAGCGATTGAGCAGTTCTTC
TRBJ2-7,.,TRBV5-6,.,CASSRQYEQYF,TGTGCCAGCAGCCGCCAATACGAGCAGTACTTC
TRBJ1-3,.,TRBV30,few,CAWSVGGNTIYF,TGTGCCTGGAGTGTTGGTGGAAACACCATATATTTT
TRBJ2-4,.,TRBV20-1,.,CSVQPGDIQYF,TGCAGTGTCCAGCCGGGTGACATTCAGTACTTC
TRBJ1-2,.,TRBV27,.,CASSLSGGVSVGYTF,TGTGCCAGCAGTTTATCTGGGGGAGTATCGGTTGGCTACACCTTC
TRBJ2-2,.,TRBV24-1,.,CATSDRDFTGELFF,TGTGCCACCAGTGACCGGGACTTCACCGGGGAGCTGTTTTTT
TRBJ1-2,.,TRBV9,.,CASSVGVLGYTF,TGTGCCAGCAGCGTGGGGGTTCTTGGCTACACCTTC
TRBJ2-1,TRBD2,TRBV7-3,.,CASSSLAGVGNEQFF,TGTGCCAGCAGCTCACTAGCGGGAGTTGGAAATGAGCAGTTCTTC
TRBJ1-1,.,TRBV7-9,.,CASSLASRKSETEAFF,TGTGCCAGCAGCTTAGCGTCGCGAAAAAGCGAGACTGAAGCTTTCTTT
TRBJ1-6,.,TRBV2,.,CASRLTGLIDSPLHF,TGTGCCAGCAGGTTGACTGGCTTGATAGATTCACCCCTCCACTTT
TRBJ2-1,TRBD2,TRBV18,.,CASSEAGSSAGVDNEQFF,TGTGCCAGCTCAGAAGCTGGATCCTCTGCGGGAGTGGACAATGAGCAGTTCTTC
TRBJ2-1,TRBD2,TRBV2,.,CASSDVFSGLAGGNEQFF,TGTGCCAGCAGTGACGTTTTTTCCGGACTAGCGGGAGGCAATGAGCAGTTCTTC
TRBJ2-2,.,TRBV28,.,CASSSSLGYGELFF,TGTGCCAGCAGTTCAAGCCTAGGGTACGGGGAGCTGTTTTTT
TRBJ2-7,TRBD1,TRBV27,.,CANSPGTGAYEQYF,TGTGCCAACAGCCCCGGGACAGGGGCCTACGAGCAGTACTTC
TRBJ1-1,.,TRBV30,.,CAWEANTEVFF,TGTGCCTGGGAGGCAAACACTGAAGTTTTCTTT
TRBJ2-5,.,TRBV7-6,.,CASSLERVYQETQYF,TGTGCCAGCAGCTTAGAGCGGGTATACCAAGAGACCCAGTACTTC
TRBJ1-2,TRBD1,TRBV30,.,CAWRGTGDYGYTF,TGTGCCTGGAGGGGAACAGGGGACTATGGCTACACCTTC
TRBJ2-7,.,TRBV29-1,once,CSVDAPNYEQYF,TGCAGCGTTGATGCTCCAAATTACGAGCAGTACTTC
TRBJ1-1,TRBD1,TRBV29-1,.,CSVLQGAEAFF,TGCAGCGTATTACAGGGGGCTGAGGCTTTCTTT
TRBJ2-3,.,TRBV24-1,.,CATSEVGSDTQYF,TGTGCCACCAGTGAGGTCGGTTCAGATACGCAGTATTTT
TRBJ2-7,.,TRBV18,once,CASSPATRPTYEQYF,TGTGCCAGCTCACCGGCTACTAGACCCACCTACGAGCAGTACTTC
TRBJ2-7,.,TRBV4-1,few,CASSQAGLTYEQYF,TGCGCCAGCAGCCAAGCGGGCCTGACCTACGAGCAGTACTTC
TRBJ2-4,.,TRBV24-1,.,CATSEPLATAKNIQYF,TGTGCCACCAGTGAGCCACTAGCAACCGCGAAAAACATTCAGTACTTC
TRBJ1-1,.,TRBV20-1,.,CSAPGDPIFTEAFF,TGCAGTGCCCCTGGGGACCCGATCTTCACTGAAGCTTTCTTT
TRBJ1-1,.,TRBV30,few,CAWNGGTTEAFF,TGTGCCTGGAATGGGGGGACCACTGAAGCTTTCTTT
TRBJ2-7,TRBD2,TRBV12-3/TRBV12-4,.,CASQLGLVVYEQYF,TGTGCCAGCCAGTTGGGACTAGTCGTCTACGAGCAGTACTTC